Presented here are 9 T cell receptor beta chains from one specimen sequenced in a study of immune cell composition in non-small cell lung cancer. This table comes from immunoSEQ multiplex PCR, and its TCRdb copy is limited to in-frame clones, with some not included. The sample carries roughly 3,500 clones, more than 65% recorded once. Material: lung tumor tissue. These receptors came from a human donor with non-small cell lung cancer.

This clone occurred a few times. V gene TRBV7-2 combines with J gene TRBJ2-1; D not certain. From germline, CDR1 is SGHTA and CDR2 FQGNSA. V lost 2 bases and J lost 14, with 4 bases in between. This CDR3 has 9 residues. The CDR3 nucleotides read TGTGCCAGCAGCTTACTCGAGTTCTTC. Translated, it gives CASSLLEFF.

V gene TRBV19 combines with J gene TRBJ2-3, with 9 positions matching TRBD1. Trimming at V came to 6 bases and at J to 2 bases, leaving 12 bases not matched to a gene. CDR1 and CDR2 (germline): LNHDA, SQIVND (reference sequence). CDR3 length equals 17 residues. The CDR3 loop reads CASSQPYRDRVTDTQYF. The CDR3 DNA follows: TGTGCCAGTAGCCAACCTTACCGGGACAGGGTCACAGATACGCAGTATTTT.

The gene calls are TRBV27 and TRBJ2-5; TRBD2 matches 8 bases. Germline V gene lookup returns CDR1 MNHEY and CDR2 SMNVEV (reference sequence). With V trimmed by 0 bases and J by 5 bases, 14 bases remained unmatched. The CDR3 has 18 residues. CDR3 amino acids: CASSLSAPWVRGAETQYF. CDR3 in DNA: TGTGCCAGCAGTTTATCCGCCCCTTGGGTGCGGGGGGCGGAGACCCAGTACTTC.

This clone has a handful of counts. The CDR3 reads CASSLGDSQNTEAFF. DNA of the CDR3: TGCGCCAGCAGCTTGGGGGACAGTCAGAACACTGAAGCTTTCTTT. The gene calls are TRBV5-1 and TRBJ1-1, with 7 bases fitting TRBD1. There are 15 residues in the CDR3. Trimming at V came to 0 bases and at J to 1 base, leaving 3 bases not matched to a gene. Germline CDR1 SGHRS, CDR2 YFSETQ.

The CDR3 DNA sequence: TGTGCCAGCAGCTTAGCCTCAGGGGTGGCCTACAATGAGCAGTTCTTC. This sequence encodes CASSLASGVAYNEQFF. The chain joins TRBV7-3 to TRBJ2-1; weak D call: TRBD1 (6 bases). Germline V lookup: CDR1 SGHTA, CDR2 FQGTGA. Trimming left V 2 bases short and J 2 bases short, with 13 bases between. CDR3 length: 16 residues.

The CDR3 protein is CASSFSREKLFF. The CDR3 DNA reads as TGTGCCAGCAGCTTCTCGAGGGAAAAACTGTTTTTT. This chain links TRBV7-8 with TRBJ1-4; unclear D gene. Trimming left V 3 bases short and J 8 bases short, with 7 bases between. The CDR3 covers 12 residues. Germline V lookup: CDR1 SGHVS, CDR2 FQNEAQ.

This chain links TRBV6-1 with TRBJ2-1, with 9 bases matching TRBD2. Losses at the gene ends were 3 bases for V and 0 bases for J; bases not matched to a gene: 12. The germline V gene has CDR1 MNHNS and CDR2 SASEGT. CDR3 length equals 19 residues. CDR3 nucleotide sequence: TGTGCCAGCAGTGATCCCCTCCGGGCGGGGGGGGGCTCCTACAATGAGCAGTTCTTC. This codes for CASSDPLRAGGGSYNEQFF.

In this sample, this clone is medium-sized. The chain employs TRBV2 and TRBJ1-1; weak D call: TRBD1 (5 bases). The V and J ends lost 4 bases and 0 bases respectively, with 12 bases between them. Germline V gene lookup returns CDR1 SNHLY and CDR2 FYNNEI. This CDR3 has 15 residues. The CDR3 sequence: CASSADILVNTEAFF. CDR3 nucleotide sequence: TGTGCCAGCAGTGCGGACATCTTAGTGAACACTGAAGCTTTCTTT.

V is TRBV6-1 and J is TRBJ1-2, with D perhaps matching TRBD1 (6 bases). This CDR3 comprises 14 residues. From germline, CDR1 is MNHNS and CDR2 SASEGT. V was pared by 4 bases and J by 4 bases, with 13 bases between. CDR3: CASSGVTGIYGYTF. CDR3 coding DNA: TGTGCCAGCAGTGGAGTAACAGGGATCTATGGCTACACCTTC.